This T cell receptor (beta chain) was sequenced for a study of control samples from healthy donors and cancer patients. CDR3 size: 15 residues. V gave up 6 bases and J gave up 5 bases; unmatched junction bases: 10. Germline CDR1 is LGHDT and CDR2 is YNNKEL (reference sequence). Here immunoSEQ multiplex PCR was the method, and the copy in TCRdb shows in-frame clones only, minus some. Among tens of thousands of clones, 91% were seen once, and the ten largest hold roughly 22%. This clonotype was obtained from a woman aged 40 to 49 with head and neck cancer. Sequenced: PBMCs. The V and J genes are TRBV3-1 (or the pseudogene TRBV3-2) and TRBJ1-1, with 9 bases matching TRBD1. The CDR3 DNA reads TGTGCCAGCAGTCGCACAGGGGGCAAGATGACTGAAGCTTTCTTT. Translated, it gives CASSRTGGKMTEAFF.